This paragraph covers one TCR beta chain sequence. Sequencing was performed with immunoSEQ multiplex PCR; in TCRdb, only in-frame clones are kept and a portion is missing. Among 250,000 to 300,000 clones, approximately 90% were seen once, and the ten largest hold about 2.2%. V lost 4 bases and J lost 3, with 14 bases in between. Germline V lookup: CDR1 SGHDT, CDR2 YYEEEE. The CDR3 runs 14 residues. The record originates from a study of blood T cell repertoires in COVID-19. Across the whole study: Italy, Spain and the United States were the sources of the convalescent and acute COVID-19 samples.

Input material: peripheral blood. The source is a woman aged 25 to 45 with COVID-19, enrolled during active disease. V usage is TRBV5-6 and J usage is TRBJ2-7; a weak D match, TRBD2 (5 bases). This chain's CDR3 is CASSAGPLHYEQYF. As DNA, the CDR3 is TGTGCCAGCAGCGCGGGCCCACTTCACTACGAGCAGTACTTC.